A selection of T cell receptor beta chains follows, all from one sample in a study of cytomegalovirus exposure and HLA in healthy donors. Clones were sequenced by immunoSEQ multiplex PCR, and TCRdb holds only the in-frame ones, with some missing. The table includes under 200,000 clones, 60% to 85% detected once. Material for sequencing was PBMCs. The source is a male donor in good health and CMV-seropositive. The CDR3 runs from the conserved cysteine through the conserved F or W. The order of the fields is CDR3 length, V gene, J gene, clone size, D gene, CDR3 protein, CDR3 DNA. The D gene is left open where the match is weak. Rows give clone size only sometimes, using once, few, many, or a class for an expanded clone.

length: 13; V: TRBV4-3; J: TRBJ2-7; size: few; D: TRBD1; CDR3: CASSQRGLDEQYF; DNA: TGCGCCAGCAGCCAAAGGGGGCTTGACGAGCAGTACTTC
length: 14; V: TRBV6-6; J: TRBJ2-7; size: -; D: TRBD1; CDR3: CASRIRDSSYEQYF; DNA: TGTGCCAGCAGGATCCGGGACAGTTCCTACGAGCAGTACTTC
length: 15; V: TRBV27; J: TRBJ1-1; size: -; D: TRBD1; CDR3: CASSGPTGGRAEAFF; DNA: TGTGCCAGCAGTGGCCCGACAGGGGGTCGCGCTGAAGCTTTCTTT
length: 13; V: TRBV6-1; J: TRBJ1-1; size: -; D: -; CDR3: CASRLERDTEAFF; DNA: TGTGCCAGCAGGCTTGAGCGGGACACTGAAGCTTTCTTT
length: 13; V: TRBV4-1; J: TRBJ1-1; size: -; D: -; CDR3: CASSPTGLTEAFF; DNA: TGCGCCAGCAGCCCAACAGGGTTGACTGAAGCTTTCTTT
length: 11; V: TRBV6-6; J: TRBJ1-1; size: -; D: -; CDR3: CAGGANTEAFF; DNA: TGTGCCGGGGGGGCGAACACTGAAGCTTTCTTT
length: 13; V: TRBV10-1; J: TRBJ2-7; size: -; D: -; CDR3: CASSEQGVNEQYF; DNA: TGCGCCAGCAGTGAACAAGGGGTGAACGAGCAGTACTTC
length: 16; V: TRBV5-6; J: TRBJ1-1; size: -; D: -; CDR3: CASSPPRSRGKTEAFF; DNA: TGTGCCAGCAGCCCCCCGCGGTCCAGGGGAAAGACTGAAGCTTTCTTT
length: 14; V: TRBV2; J: TRBJ2-2; size: -; D: -; CDR3: CASKGNDFTGELFF; DNA: TGTGCCAGCAAAGGCAATGACTTCACCGGGGAGCTGTTTTTT
length: 16; V: TRBV15; J: TRBJ1-4; size: -; D: -; CDR3: CATSRAGTRGNEKLFF; DNA: TGTGCCACCAGCAGAGCCGGGACAAGGGGTAATGAAAAACTGTTTTTT
length: 15; V: TRBV6-5; J: TRBJ2-3; size: -; D: TRBD2; CDR3: CASSYGGGATDTQYF; DNA: TGTGCCAGCAGTTACGGCGGGGGGGCCACAGATACGCAGTATTTT
length: 16; V: TRBV5-1; J: TRBJ2-1; size: -; D: TRBD2; CDR3: CASSRSSGGAVSEQFF; DNA: TGCGCCAGCAGCCGGTCTAGCGGGGGGGCCGTGAGTGAGCAGTTCTTC
length: 14; V: TRBV6-5; J: TRBJ1-2; size: -; D: TRBD1; CDR3: CASSVRTGLGGYTF; DNA: TGTGCCAGCAGTGTCCGGACAGGTTTAGGGGGCTACACCTTC
length: 15; V: TRBV13; J: TRBJ2-7; size: few; D: -; CDR3: CASSLARSATYEQYF; DNA: TGTGCCAGCAGCTTAGCCAGGTCCGCCACCTACGAGCAGTACTTC
length: 11; V: TRBV20-1; J: TRBJ1-6; size: -; D: -; CDR3: CSALGEGSLHF; DNA: TGCAGTGCCCTAGGGGAGGGGTCCCTCCACTTT
length: 14; V: TRBV5-4; J: TRBJ2-2; size: -; D: TRBD2; CDR3: CASSFSPGGRELFF; DNA: TGTGCCAGCAGCTTTTCCCCGGGGGGAAGGGAGCTGTTTTTT
length: 15; V: TRBV6-6; J: TRBJ1-1; size: -; D: TRBD1; CDR3: CASSYGRGPATEAFF; DNA: TGTGCCAGCAGTTACGGAAGGGGGCCAGCCACTGAAGCTTTCTTT
length: 12; V: TRBV29-1; J: TRBJ2-7; size: few; D: TRBD1; CDR3: CSTRDRGHEQYF; DNA: TGCAGCACCCGGGACAGGGGTCACGAGCAGTACTTC
length: 16; V: TRBV6-1; J: TRBJ1-1; size: -; D: TRBD1; CDR3: CASSEAVTGGYTEAFF; DNA: TGTGCCAGCAGTGAAGCGGTGACAGGGGGTTACACTGAAGCTTTCTTT
length: 15; V: TRBV30; J: TRBJ2-3; size: -; D: -; CDR3: CAWAKPGLYTDTQYF; DNA: TGTGCCTGGGCGAAACCGGGACTGTACACAGATACGCAGTATTTT
length: 14; V: TRBV7-2; J: TRBJ1-2; size: -; D: -; CDR3: CASSLAREGYGYTF; DNA: TGTGCCAGCAGCTTAGCCCGGGAAGGCTATGGCTACACCTTC
length: 15; V: TRBV13; J: TRBJ1-2; size: -; D: -; CDR3: CASSPYDRNYYGYTF; DNA: TGTGCCAGCAGCCCCTACGACAGAAATTACTATGGCTACACCTTC
length: 10; V: TRBV20-1; J: TRBJ2-7; size: -; D: -; CDR3: CSAGEREQYF; DNA: TGCAGTGCTGGGGAGCGCGAGCAGTACTTC
length: 13; V: TRBV2; J: TRBJ2-1; size: -; D: -; CDR3: CASSAGKTGEQFF; DNA: TGTGCCAGCAGCGCGGGGAAAACGGGTGAGCAGTTCTTC
length: 18; V: TRBV5-4; J: TRBJ2-1; size: -; D: TRBD2; CDR3: CASSKGLAGRYRQDEQFF; DNA: TGTGCCAGCAGCAAGGGACTAGCGGGCCGGTACCGGCAGGATGAGCAGTTCTTC
length: 15; V: TRBV7-9; J: TRBJ1-4; size: -; D: -; CDR3: CSSSLPGTTNEKLFF; DNA: TGTTCCAGCAGCTTGCCGGGAACAACTAATGAAAAACTGTTTTTT
length: 13; V: TRBV11-3; J: TRBJ2-3; size: -; D: -; CDR3: CASSLETGDTQYF; DNA: TGTGCCAGCAGCTTAGAAACGGGGGATACGCAGTATTTT
length: 14; V: TRBV9; J: TRBJ2-5; size: -; D: -; CDR3: CASSSDLGEETQYF; DNA: TGTGCCAGCAGCTCCGACCTGGGCGAAGAGACCCAGTACTTC
length: 15; V: TRBV10-3; J: TRBJ2-7; size: -; D: TRBD2; CDR3: CASRPSGGYSYEQYF; DNA: TGTGCCTCCCGACCTAGCGGGGGGTACTCCTACGAGCAGTACTTC
length: 14; V: TRBV5-1; J: TRBJ1-2; size: -; D: -; CDR3: CASSVPTEGYGYTF; DNA: TGCGCCAGCAGCGTGCCGACAGAAGGCTATGGCTACACCTTC
length: 16; V: TRBV6-4; J: TRBJ2-2; size: few; D: TRBD1; CDR3: CASSERGGDNTGELFF; DNA: TGTGCCAGCAGTGAACGAGGGGGCGACAACACCGGGGAGCTGTTTTTT
length: 17; V: TRBV25-1; J: TRBJ2-1; size: -; D: -; CDR3: CASSGPGIWDSYNEQFF; DNA: TGTGCCAGCAGTGGGCCAGGGATATGGGACTCCTACAATGAGCAGTTCTTC
length: 16; V: TRBV4-2; J: TRBJ1-3; size: -; D: TRBD1; CDR3: CASSQGQGAKGNTIYF; DNA: TGTGCCAGCAGCCAAGGACAGGGGGCGAAAGGAAACACCATATATTTT
length: 17; V: TRBV7-9; J: TRBJ1-3; size: -; D: -; CDR3: CASSLATTTDSGNTIYF; DNA: TGTGCCAGCAGCTTAGCCACAACAACCGATTCTGGAAACACCATATATTTT
length: 13; V: TRBV6-5; J: TRBJ1-6; size: few; D: -; CDR3: CASTTGSSSPLHF; DNA: TGTGCCAGCACCACGGGGTCTTCTTCACCCCTCCACTTT
length: 16; V: TRBV7-3; J: TRBJ2-3; size: -; D: TRBD2; CDR3: CASSPSSGSYTDTQYF; DNA: TGTGCCAGCAGCCCATCTAGCGGTTCTTATACAGATACGCAGTATTTT
length: 14; V: TRBV5-1; J: TRBJ2-7; size: -; D: -; CDR3: CASSSTGRDYKQYF; DNA: TGCGCCAGCAGCTCGACAGGACGAGACTACAAGCAGTACTTC
length: 16; V: TRBV2; J: TRBJ2-3; size: -; D: -; CDR3: CASSEWTVSSTDTQYF; DNA: TGTGCCAGCAGTGAATGGACAGTGTCTAGCACAGATACGCAGTATTTT
length: 15; V: TRBV11-1; J: TRBJ2-7; size: once; D: -; CDR3: CATRRRAGSSYEQYF; DNA: TGTGCCACAAGAAGGCGGGCGGGGTCCTCCTACGAGCAGTACTTC
length: 13; V: TRBV14; J: TRBJ1-1; size: -; D: -; CDR3: CASSRERNTEAFF; DNA: TGTGCCAGCAGCCGTGAGAGGAACACTGAAGCTTTCTTT
length: 13; V: TRBV18; J: TRBJ2-5; size: -; D: -; CDR3: CASSRSGEETQYF; DNA: TGTGCCAGCTCGCGATCCGGAGAAGAGACCCAGTACTTC
length: 15; V: TRBV7-2; J: TRBJ2-3; size: -; D: TRBD2; CDR3: CASSLRLAGGPTQYF; DNA: TGTGCCAGCAGCTTACGGCTAGCGGGGGGACCGACGCAGTATTTT
length: 12; V: TRBV7-2; J: TRBJ1-5; size: -; D: -; CDR3: CASSLVGLPQHF; DNA: TGTGCCAGCAGCTTAGTTGGGCTGCCCCAGCATTTT
length: 14; V: TRBV6-6; J: TRBJ1-5; size: -; D: TRBD1; CDR3: CASRGQEINQPQHF; DNA: TGTGCCAGCAGAGGACAGGAGATCAATCAGCCCCAGCATTTT
length: 16; V: TRBV18; J: TRBJ2-3; size: -; D: TRBD1; CDR3: CASSHAGTGNTDTQYF; DNA: TGTGCCAGCTCTCACGCCGGGACAGGGAACACAGATACGCAGTATTTT
length: 13; V: TRBV19; J: TRBJ2-1; size: -; D: -; CDR3: CASSFQGYNEQFF; DNA: TGTGCCAGTAGTTTTCAGGGATACAATGAGCAGTTCTTC